This T cell receptor (delta chain) was identified in a study of γδ T cells in repeated Plasmodium falciparum infection. Study results and caveats: Vdelta2-negative gammadelta repertoires appeared less diverse and less shared in Malian than Australian children.

In this sample, this clone turned up a few times. Its antigen is undetermined. The protein held in TCRdb is that of a much larger clone and does not match this DNA's translation at residue 13, likely because of a read error; the protein shown is translated from the DNA. Germline assignment: CDR1 TSWWSYY and CDR2 QGS. The CDR3 is 17 residues long. Bulk repertoires came from Vgamma9/Vdelta2+ or Vdelta2-negative gammadelta T cells flow-sorted from PBMC. With CATT, TCRdb re-called clones from the multiplex PCR reads. The table shows under 50,000 delta-chain clones, with around 1.6% occurring only once. The V gene is TRDV1, the J gene TRDJ1; 12 nucleotides match TRDD3. TCRdb lists no J gene, so it was determined here by aligning the DNA to germline. Specimen: gamma-delta T cells from blood. The TCR sequence derives from a pool of human donors (malaria-infected and uninfected, not separated). CDR3 DNA: TGTGCTCTTGGAATTATCTGGGGGATACGTTACACCGGTAAACTCATCTTT. Amino acid sequence: CALGIIWGIRYTGKLIF.